These T cell receptor beta chains were read from a single sample in a study of shared clonotypes between healthy human individuals. Sequencing used immunoSEQ multiplex PCR; TCRdb keeps in-frame clones, though not all of them. The sample has roughly 500,000 clones, roughly 80% seen once. The sequenced material came from PBMCs. Receptors originate from a woman aged 40 to 50 in good health. Some clones in this sample may be carry-over from other donors' samples. The CDR3 runs from the conserved cysteine through the conserved F or W. The order of the fields is CDR3 protein, V gene, clone size. Expanded clones get a size class; other rows say once, few or many, or leave the size out.

CDR3 protein: CASRQGYQQETQYF
V gene: TRBV5-1
clone size: NA

CDR3 protein: CASSLFAGGPHEQYF
V gene: TRBV28
clone size: NA

CDR3 protein: CASSGPGTGFSGNTIYF
V gene: TRBV2
clone size: NA

CDR3 protein: CASSPSVLSYNEQFF
V gene: TRBV18
clone size: NA

CDR3 protein: CASSAEYTDTQYF
V gene: TRBV5-1
clone size: NA

CDR3 protein: CASSPPGRPYEQYF
V gene: TRBV18
clone size: NA

CDR3 protein: CASSEGAASYNEQFF
V gene: TRBV6-1
clone size: NA

CDR3 protein: CASSPGQGAEEQFF
V gene: TRBV9
clone size: few

CDR3 protein: CASGRTEENTGELFF
V gene: TRBV23-1
clone size: NA

CDR3 protein: CASSTGYQETQYF
V gene: TRBV6-1
clone size: NA

CDR3 protein: CASGTSGSPTDTQYF
V gene: TRBV4-2
clone size: NA

CDR3 protein: CASSPRRTETHYGYTF
V gene: TRBV18
clone size: NA

CDR3 protein: CASSGETGTGELFF
V gene: TRBV7-9
clone size: NA